These T cell receptor beta chains were read from a single sample in a study of blood T cells in healthy people across ages. One entry per CDR3 protein results from TCRdb running MiXCR on the 5' RACE reads. The table shows hundreds of thousands of distinct CDR3 sequences, with about 26% occurring only once. These data were likewise used in another study, on T cells of mothers and their children.

The source material was blood. The receptors derive from a boy between 2 and 10 years old in good health. Both conserved end residues are part of each CDR3. The D gene is left open where the match is weak. Rows give clone size only sometimes, using once, few, many, or a class for an expanded clone.

length	V	size	J	D	DNA	CDR3
13	TRBV12-3/TRBV12-4	few	TRBJ1-2	NA	TGTGCCAGCAGTTTAGTTAGGACCTATGGCTACACCTTC	CASSLVRTYGYTF
14	TRBV23-1	few	TRBJ2-3	NA	TGCGCCAGCAGTCGAGGCCGGCACGCAGATACGCAGTATTTT	CASSRGRHADTQYF
14	TRBV2	few	TRBJ2-5	NA	TGTGCCAGCAGTGAAGGCAAGCTTCAGGAGACCCAGTACTTC	CASSEGKLQETQYF
16	TRBV2	few	TRBJ1-4	TRBD1	TGTGCCAGCAGTGGGCAGGGGACAGGGCAAGGAGAAAAACTGTTTTTT	CASSGQGTGQGEKLFF
13	TRBV7-2	NA	TRBJ2-3	NA	TGTGCCAGGGGGAGCGTGGGGACAGATACGCAGTATTTT	CARGSVGTDTQYF
14	TRBV24-1	few	TRBJ2-4	NA	TGTGCCACTACAGGCACTCCGGCCAAAAACATTCAGTACTTT	CATTGTPAKNIQYF
11	TRBV30	few	TRBJ1-1	NA	TGTGCCTGGAGAAGTCGGACTGAAGCTTTCTTT	CAWRSRTEAFF
13	TRBV12-3/TRBV12-4	NA	TRBJ2-5	TRBD1	TGTGCCAGCAGGGCGACAGGGGGAGAGACGCAGTACTTC	CASRATGGETQYF
15	TRBV3-1	NA	TRBJ1-1	NA	TGTGCCAGCAGCCAAGGATCAGGATTAAACACTGAAGCTTTCTTT	CASSQGSGLNTEAFF
16	TRBV4-3	few	TRBJ2-5	NA	TGCGCCAGCAGCCAAGATCTCCGCGGGAACCAAGAGACCCAGTACTTC	CASSQDLRGNQETQYF
13	TRBV7-9	few	TRBJ1-2	TRBD1	TGTGCCAGCAGCCGCGGACAGGGTCATGGCTACACCTTC	CASSRGQGHGYTF
19	TRBV7-8	NA	TRBJ2-3	TRBD2	TGTGCCAGCAGCTTAGCGGCAACAGGGACTAGCGGGAGGACAGATACGCAGTATTTT	CASSLAATGTSGRTDTQYF
15	TRBV6-5	few	TRBJ1-1	NA	TGTGCCAGCAGTTACTCACCTGGACAGCCTATTGAAGCTTTCTTT	CASSYSPGQPIEAFF
13	TRBV6-1	many	TRBJ2-1	TRBD2	TGTGCCAGCAGACTAGCGGGGGCCAATGAGCAGTTCTTC	CASRLAGANEQFF
14	TRBV29-1	many	TRBJ1-1	NA	TGCAGCGTCAAAGGGAGGGCGCGGGCCACTGAAGCTTTCTTT	CSVKGRARATEAFF
16	TRBV7-8	NA	TRBJ2-7	NA	TGTGCCAGCAGCTTATGGGGGTCCCAAAGAAACTACGAGCAGTACTTC	CASSLWGSQRNYEQYF
14	TRBV5-1	NA	TRBJ2-7	NA	TGCGCTAGCAGCTGGCGGACAGAGCCCTACGAGCAGTACTTC	CASSWRTEPYEQYF
15	TRBV4-3	few	TRBJ1-2	NA	TGCGCCAGCAGCCCCCTCGGGATTCTAAACTATGGCTACACCTTC	CASSPLGILNYGYTF